Listed below are T cell receptor beta chains from one sample, sequenced in a study of Ad26.COV2.S vaccination and SARS-CoV-2 variants. Sequenced by immunoSEQ multiplex PCR; TCRdb stores in-frame clones only, minus some. The sample includes 300,000 to 350,000 clones, 75% to 90% of them seen just once. Sequenced material: peripheral blood, taken in a trial of Ad26.COV2.S vaccine versus placebo. The receptors stem from a person aged 18-65 years who received the Ad26.COV2.S COVID-19 vaccine or a placebo. CDR3s include the opening cysteine and the closing phenylalanine or tryptophan. The order of the fields is clone size, V gene, J gene, D gene, CDR3 DNA, CDR3 protein. D genes are given only for firm matches. Expanded clones are given a class, and other clones once, few, many or no size at all.

>NA|TRBV5-6|TRBJ1-1|NA
TGTGCCAGCAGCTTGTGGGCGAACACTGAAGCTTTCTTT
CASSLWANTEAFF
>NA|TRBV5-6|TRBJ1-2|TRBD1
TGTGCCAGCAGCGTACAGGGGGCCGCCGCCTACTATGGCTACACCTTC
CASSVQGAAAYYGYTF
>NA|TRBV19|TRBJ1-5|NA
TGTGCCAGTACCACCAACGGGGCCAATCAGCCCCAGCATTTT
CASTTNGANQPQHF
>NA|TRBV3-1/TRBV3-2|TRBJ2-3|TRBD1
TGTGCCAGCAGACGGACAGGGGCGGGCACAGATACGCAGTATTTT
CASRRTGAGTDTQYF
>NA|TRBV21-1|TRBJ1-1|NA
TGTGCCAGCAGCAAAGTCGGGAAAAACACTGAAGCTTTCTTT
CASSKVGKNTEAFF
>NA|TRBV29-1|TRBJ1-1|TRBD1
TGCAGCGTTGTTCAGGGGGCGACCACTGAAGCTTTCTTT
CSVVQGATTEAFF
>NA|TRBV12-3/TRBV12-4|TRBJ1-1|NA
TGTGCCAGCAGTTTGGTTGTGGTAGCTGAAGCTTTCTTT
CASSLVVVAEAFF
>NA|TRBV5-1|TRBJ1-1|NA
TGCGCCAGCAGCCCCAGTTGGAGGGGGGACACTGAAGCTTTCTTT
CASSPSWRGDTEAFF
>NA|TRBV20-1|TRBJ1-1|NA
TGCAGTGCTAGCAGAGGCACTGAAGCTTTCTTT
CSASRGTEAFF
>NA|TRBV30|TRBJ1-4|NA
TGTGCCTGCCCCCTGAGCAGGCCCATTGGTGAACTGTTTTTT
CACPLSRPIGELFF
>NA|TRBV7-9|TRBJ1-2|NA
TGTGCCAGCAGCGCTGACAGCAACTATGGCTACACCTTC
CASSADSNYGYTF
>once|TRBV4-1|TRBJ1-1|NA
TGCGCCAGCAGCCAAGGGAGTACGGGTGGGAAAACTGAAGCTTTCTTT
CASSQGSTGGKTEAFF
>NA|TRBV5-1|TRBJ2-3|NA
TGCGCCAGCCGGGAAAGGACAGATACGCAGTATTTT
CASRERTDTQYF
>NA|TRBV27|TRBJ1-1|TRBD1
TGTGCCAGCAGTGAGACAGGGTGGGGGGACACTGAAGCTTTCTTT
CASSETGWGDTEAFF
>NA|TRBV7-9|TRBJ1-6|NA
TGTGCCAGCAGCCCATCGGGGAGTAGCTCCTATAATTCACCCCTCCACTTT
CASSPSGSSSYNSPLHF
>NA|TRBV4-1|TRBJ2-7|NA
TGCGCCAGCAGCCAAGGGACATACTCCTACGAGCAGTACTTC
CASSQGTYSYEQYF
>NA|TRBV6-5|TRBJ1-1|TRBD1
TGTGCCAGCATTAGGACAGGGACTGAAGCTTTCTTT
CASIRTGTEAFF
>NA|TRBV29-1|TRBJ2-3|NA
TGCAGCGCCTTGGGATCGGTTCCAGATACGCAGTATTTT
CSALGSVPDTQYF
>NA|TRBV11-2|TRBJ2-1|TRBD2
TGTGCCAGCAGCTTCCACCCTACTAGCGGCCAAGACAATGAGCAGTTCTTC
CASSFHPTSGQDNEQFF
>NA|TRBV18|TRBJ1-1|NA
TGTGCCAGCTCACCGGGCTTGCAGGAATCGGCTGAAGCTTTCTTT
CASSPGLQESAEAFF
>few|TRBV6-5|TRBJ1-6|NA
TGTGCCAGCTCACCGGCCTCCCCTTATAATTCACCCCTCCACTTT
CASSPASPYNSPLHF
>few|TRBV12-3/TRBV12-4|TRBJ1-1|NA
TGTGCCAGCAGTTTCATTGGGAACACTGAAGCTTTCTTT
CASSFIGNTEAFF
>few|TRBV11-2|TRBJ1-1|NA
TGTGCCAGCAGCTTAGGCAGGACCACTGAAGCTTTCTTT
CASSLGRTTEAFF
>once|TRBV28|TRBJ2-7|NA
TGTGCCAGCAGTAGACGACTAGTTCCCTACGAGCAGTACTTC
CASSRRLVPYEQYF
>few|TRBV4-1|TRBJ2-7|TRBD2
TGCGCCAGCAGCTCACTACTGAGGGTAGGACTAGCGGGGCCGAGCTCCTACGAGCAGTACTTC
CASSSLLRVGLAGPSSYEQYF
>NA|TRBV9|TRBJ1-2|NA
TGTGCCAGCAGCGTCGCGGGCGCTGGCTACACCTTC
CASSVAGAGYTF
>once|TRBV4-2|TRBJ2-1|NA
TGTGCCAGCAGCCCCTCGACGTATGAGCAGTTCTTC
CASSPSTYEQFF
>NA|TRBV18|TRBJ2-5|NA
TGTGCCAGCTCCGCCTGGAAGATTAGGGACATCCAAGAGACCCAGTACTTC
CASSAWKIRDIQETQYF